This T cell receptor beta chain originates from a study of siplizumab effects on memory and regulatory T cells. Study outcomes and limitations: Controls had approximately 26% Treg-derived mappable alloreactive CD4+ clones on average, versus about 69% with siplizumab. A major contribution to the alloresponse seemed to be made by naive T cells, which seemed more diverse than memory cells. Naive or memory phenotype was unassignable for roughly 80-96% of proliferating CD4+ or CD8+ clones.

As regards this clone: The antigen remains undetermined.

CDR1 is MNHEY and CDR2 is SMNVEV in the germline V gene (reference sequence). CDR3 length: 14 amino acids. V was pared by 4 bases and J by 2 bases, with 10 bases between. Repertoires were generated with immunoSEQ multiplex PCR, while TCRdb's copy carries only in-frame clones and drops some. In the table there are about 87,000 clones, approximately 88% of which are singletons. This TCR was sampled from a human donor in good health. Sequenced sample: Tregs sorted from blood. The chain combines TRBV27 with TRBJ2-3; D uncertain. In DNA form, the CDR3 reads TGTGCCAGCAGTTCCCTTTCGTACACAGATACGCAGTATTTT. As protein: CASSSLSYTDTQYF.